A selection of T cell receptor beta chains follows, all from one sample in a study of T cell responses to AZD1222 COVID-19 vaccine. Method: immunoSEQ multiplex PCR; TCRdb's copy keeps in-frame clones and lacks some. In the table there are 95,000 to 150,000 clones, approximately 83% of which are singletons. The specimen was peripheral blood, collected on day 0 of AZD1222 vaccination. Receptors were obtained from an adult in good health. Both conserved end residues are trimmed from each CDR3.

J gene | V gene | CDR3 protein
TRBJ2-7 | TRBV3-1/TRBV3-2 | ASSQVLYEQY
TRBJ2-3 | TRBV12-3/TRBV12-4 | ASSLGFTDTQY
TRBJ1-2 | TRBV27 | ASRRGATGYT
TRBJ2-7 | TRBV5-5 | ASSLNVIRGTEQY
TRBJ1-1 | TRBV9 | ASSVIRGGAEAF
TRBJ1-2 | TRBV3-1/TRBV3-2 | ASSQMEVQGYT
TRBJ1-1 | TRBV28 | ASSPPGQAPRDTEAF
TRBJ1-4 | TRBV21-1 | ASLLQVPREKLF
TRBJ2-3 | TRBV7-2 | ASSFPTASDTQY
TRBJ2-5 | TRBV27 | ASRLRTSGETQY
TRBJ1-5 | TRBV19 | ASSIKGGGEQPQH